The TCR beta chain described here comes from a study of blood T cells in healthy people across ages. General study points: A roughly linear age-dependent decrease characterized TCR beta diversity per million T cells. PBMCs that were unsorted prevented a conclusive naive versus antigen-experienced comparison.

On this clonotype itself: Its antigen is as yet unknown.

V lost 4 bases and J lost 5; bases outside the gene matches: 5. Germline CDR1 is SQVTM and CDR2 is ANQGSEA. The CDR3 has 13 residues. A second PCR, run for about 7 to 11 cycles, used a sample-barcoded 5' primer plus a J-beta primer mix. One entry per CDR3 protein, called by TCRdb with MiXCR from the 5' RACE reads. The sample gives about 730,000 distinct CDR3 sequences, around 40% of which show up once; 20% to 25% is in the top ten. No fewer than 6 micrograms of total RNA were isolated from every sample. The chain employs TRBV29-1 and TRBJ2-5, with TRBD1 identical over 9 bases. The sequencing sample was made of blood. The TCR originated in a woman aged 60 to 75 in good health. CDR3 bases: TGCAGCGTTGGGGACAGGGTTGGGGAGACCCAGTACTTC. It yields the protein CSVGDRVGETQYF.